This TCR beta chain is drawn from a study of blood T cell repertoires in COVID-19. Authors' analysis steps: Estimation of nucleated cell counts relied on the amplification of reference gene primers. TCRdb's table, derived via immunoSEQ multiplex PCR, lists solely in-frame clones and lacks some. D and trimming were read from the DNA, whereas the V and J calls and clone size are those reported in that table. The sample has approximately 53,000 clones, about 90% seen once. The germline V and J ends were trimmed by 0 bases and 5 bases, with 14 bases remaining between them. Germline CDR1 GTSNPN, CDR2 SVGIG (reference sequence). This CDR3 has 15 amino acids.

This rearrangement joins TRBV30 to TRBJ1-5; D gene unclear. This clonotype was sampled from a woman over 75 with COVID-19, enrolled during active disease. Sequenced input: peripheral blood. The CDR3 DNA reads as TGTGCCTGGAGTGTAACGGGAACAGCACATCAGCCCCAGCATTTT. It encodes CAWSVTGTAHQPQHF.